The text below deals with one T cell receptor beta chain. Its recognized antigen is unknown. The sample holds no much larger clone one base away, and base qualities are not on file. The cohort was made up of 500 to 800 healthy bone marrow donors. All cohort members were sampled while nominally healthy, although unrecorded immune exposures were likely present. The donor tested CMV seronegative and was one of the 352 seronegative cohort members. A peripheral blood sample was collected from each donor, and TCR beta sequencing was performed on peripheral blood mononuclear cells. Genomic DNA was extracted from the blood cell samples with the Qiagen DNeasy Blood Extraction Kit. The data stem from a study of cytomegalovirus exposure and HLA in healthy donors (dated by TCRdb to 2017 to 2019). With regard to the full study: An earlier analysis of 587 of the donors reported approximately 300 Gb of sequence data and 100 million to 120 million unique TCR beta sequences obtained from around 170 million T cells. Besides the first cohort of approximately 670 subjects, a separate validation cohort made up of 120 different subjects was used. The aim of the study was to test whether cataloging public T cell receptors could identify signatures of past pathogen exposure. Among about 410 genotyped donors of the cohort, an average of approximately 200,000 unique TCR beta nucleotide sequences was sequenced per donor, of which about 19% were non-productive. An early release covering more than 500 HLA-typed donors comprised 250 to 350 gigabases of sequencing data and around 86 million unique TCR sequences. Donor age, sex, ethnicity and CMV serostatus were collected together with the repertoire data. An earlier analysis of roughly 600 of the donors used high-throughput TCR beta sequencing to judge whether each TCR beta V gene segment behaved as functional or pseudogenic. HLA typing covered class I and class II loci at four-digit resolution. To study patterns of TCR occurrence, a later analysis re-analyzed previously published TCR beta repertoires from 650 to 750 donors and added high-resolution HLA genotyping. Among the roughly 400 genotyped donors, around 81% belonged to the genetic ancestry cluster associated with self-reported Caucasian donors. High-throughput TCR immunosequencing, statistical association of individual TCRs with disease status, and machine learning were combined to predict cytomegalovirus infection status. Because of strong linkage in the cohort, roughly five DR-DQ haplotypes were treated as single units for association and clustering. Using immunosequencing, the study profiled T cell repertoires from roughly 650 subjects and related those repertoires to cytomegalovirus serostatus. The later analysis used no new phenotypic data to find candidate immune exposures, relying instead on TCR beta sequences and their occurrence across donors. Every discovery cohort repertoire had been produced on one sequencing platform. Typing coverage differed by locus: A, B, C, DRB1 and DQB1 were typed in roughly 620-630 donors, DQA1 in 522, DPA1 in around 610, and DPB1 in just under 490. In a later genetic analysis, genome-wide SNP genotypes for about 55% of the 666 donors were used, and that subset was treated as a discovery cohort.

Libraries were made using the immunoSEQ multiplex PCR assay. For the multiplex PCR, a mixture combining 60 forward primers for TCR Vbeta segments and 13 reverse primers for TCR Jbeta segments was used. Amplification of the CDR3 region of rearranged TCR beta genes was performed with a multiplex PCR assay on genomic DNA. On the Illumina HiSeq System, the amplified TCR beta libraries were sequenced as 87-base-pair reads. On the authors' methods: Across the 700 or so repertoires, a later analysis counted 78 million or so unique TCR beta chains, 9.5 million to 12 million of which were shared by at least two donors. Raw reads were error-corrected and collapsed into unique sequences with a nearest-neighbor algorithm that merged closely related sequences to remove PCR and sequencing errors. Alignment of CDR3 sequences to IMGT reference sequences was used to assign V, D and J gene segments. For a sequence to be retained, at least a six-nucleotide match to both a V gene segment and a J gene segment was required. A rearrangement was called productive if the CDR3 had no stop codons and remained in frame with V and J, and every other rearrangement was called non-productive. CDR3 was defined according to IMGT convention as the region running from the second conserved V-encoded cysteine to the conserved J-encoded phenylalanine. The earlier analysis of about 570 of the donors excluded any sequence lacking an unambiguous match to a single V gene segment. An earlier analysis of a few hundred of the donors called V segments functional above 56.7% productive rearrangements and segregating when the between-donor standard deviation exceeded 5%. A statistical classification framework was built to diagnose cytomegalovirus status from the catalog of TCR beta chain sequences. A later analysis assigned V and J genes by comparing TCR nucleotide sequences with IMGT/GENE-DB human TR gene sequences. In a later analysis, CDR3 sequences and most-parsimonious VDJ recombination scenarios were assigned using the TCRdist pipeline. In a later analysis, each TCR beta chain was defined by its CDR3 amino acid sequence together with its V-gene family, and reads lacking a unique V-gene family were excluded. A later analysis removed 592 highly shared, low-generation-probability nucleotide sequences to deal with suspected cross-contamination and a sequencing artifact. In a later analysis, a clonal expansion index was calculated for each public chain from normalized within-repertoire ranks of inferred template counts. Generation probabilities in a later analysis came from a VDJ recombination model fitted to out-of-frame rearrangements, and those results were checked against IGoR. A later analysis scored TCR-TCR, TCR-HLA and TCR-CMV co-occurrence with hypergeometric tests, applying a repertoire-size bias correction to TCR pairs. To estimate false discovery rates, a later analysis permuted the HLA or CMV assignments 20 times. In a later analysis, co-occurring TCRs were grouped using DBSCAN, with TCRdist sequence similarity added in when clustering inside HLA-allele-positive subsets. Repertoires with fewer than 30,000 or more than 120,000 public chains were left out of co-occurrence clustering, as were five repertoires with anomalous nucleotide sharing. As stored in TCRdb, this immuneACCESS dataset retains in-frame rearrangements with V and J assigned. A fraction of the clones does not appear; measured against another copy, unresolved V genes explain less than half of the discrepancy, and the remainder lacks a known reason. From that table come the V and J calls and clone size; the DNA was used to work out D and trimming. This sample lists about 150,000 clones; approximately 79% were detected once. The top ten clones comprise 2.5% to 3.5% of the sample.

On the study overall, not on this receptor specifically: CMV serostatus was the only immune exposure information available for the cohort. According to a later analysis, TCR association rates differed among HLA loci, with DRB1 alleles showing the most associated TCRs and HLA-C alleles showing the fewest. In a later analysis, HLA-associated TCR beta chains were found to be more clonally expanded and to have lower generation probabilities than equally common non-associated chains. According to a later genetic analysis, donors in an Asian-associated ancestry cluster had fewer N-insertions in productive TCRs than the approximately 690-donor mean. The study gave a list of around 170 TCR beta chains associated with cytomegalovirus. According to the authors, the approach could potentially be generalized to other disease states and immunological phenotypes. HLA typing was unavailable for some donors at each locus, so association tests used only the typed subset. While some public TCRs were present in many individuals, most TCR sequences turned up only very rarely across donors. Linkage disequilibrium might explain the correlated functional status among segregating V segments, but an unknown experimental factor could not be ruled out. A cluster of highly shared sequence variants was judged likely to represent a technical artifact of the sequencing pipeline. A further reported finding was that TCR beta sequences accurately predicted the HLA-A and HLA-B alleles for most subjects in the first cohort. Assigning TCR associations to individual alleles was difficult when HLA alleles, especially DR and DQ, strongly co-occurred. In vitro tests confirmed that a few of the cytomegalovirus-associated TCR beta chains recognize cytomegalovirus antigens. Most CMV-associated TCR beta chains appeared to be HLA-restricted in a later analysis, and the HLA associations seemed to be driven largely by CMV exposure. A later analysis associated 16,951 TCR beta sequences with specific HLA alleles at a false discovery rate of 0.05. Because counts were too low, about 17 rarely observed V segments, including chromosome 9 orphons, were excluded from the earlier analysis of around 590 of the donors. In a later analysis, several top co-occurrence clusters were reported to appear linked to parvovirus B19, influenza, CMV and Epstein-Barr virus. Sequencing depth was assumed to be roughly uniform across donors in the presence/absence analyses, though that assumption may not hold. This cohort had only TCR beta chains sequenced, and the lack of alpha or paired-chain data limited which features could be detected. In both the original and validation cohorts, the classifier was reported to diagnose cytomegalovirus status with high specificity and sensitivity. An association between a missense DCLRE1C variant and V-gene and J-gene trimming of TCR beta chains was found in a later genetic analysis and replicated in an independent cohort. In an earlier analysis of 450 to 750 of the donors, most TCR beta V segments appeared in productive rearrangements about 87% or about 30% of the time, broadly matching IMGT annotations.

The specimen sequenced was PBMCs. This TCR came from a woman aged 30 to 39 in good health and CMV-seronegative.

At the DNA level, the sequence is TGTGCCAGCAGCTTATCGCAGGGGAGCTCCTACGAGCAGTACTTC. Translated, this is CASSLSQGSSYEQYF. This chain joins TRBV11-2 to TRBJ2-7, with a tentative D gene TRBD1 over 6 matching bases. V drops 2 bases and J drops 0 bases, leaving 11 bases in between. From a lookup of the germline V gene, CDR1 and CDR2 are SGHAT and FQNNGV. Reading from cysteine to phenylalanine, the CDR3 counts 15 amino acids. Just the 45-base CDR3 DNA is kept, in frame starting at base 1.